Shown below are 20 T cell receptor beta chains from a single sample sequenced in a study of T-cell memory formation after mild COVID-19. TCRdb itself ran the 5' RACE reads through MiXCR, one entry per CDR3 protein. Of some 150,000 distinct CDR3 sequences detected, under 25% appear once; the ten largest clones hold 2% to 2.5%. The sequenced material came from PBMCs or a T cell subset sorted from them (not recorded which). The origin of the receptors is an adult woman who had mild COVID-19 (a few samples of this study predate the infection). Cell type and time point are not known.

This chain connects TRBV5-8 to TRBJ1-1, with D tentatively TRBD1 (5 bases). The CDR3 spans 12 residues. V lost 3 bases to trimming and J lost 3 bases, with 6 bases between them. The germline V gene has CDR1 SGHTS and CDR2 YDEGEE. CDR3 DNA: TGTGCCAGCAGCTCACAGGACACTGAAGCTTTCTTT. Encoded protein: CASSSQDTEAFF.

V is TRBV12-3 or TRBV12-4 and J is TRBJ2-7; no clear D. The CDR3 has 11 amino acids. The V gene lost 6 bases and the J gene lost 7 bases, with 10 bases spanning the gap. CDR3 nucleotide sequence: TGTGCCAGCAGGAATTGGGGAGAGCAGTACTTC. Translated, it gives CASRNWGEQYF.

The chain has TRBV19 and TRBJ2-1, with D unclear. Trimming took 10 bases from V and 0 from J, leaving 19 bases between them. Germline loops: CDR1 LNHDA, CDR2 SQIVND (reference sequence). The CDR3 is made up of 16 amino acids. Here the CDR3 reads CATTDRVSSSYNEQFF. CDR3 in DNA: TGTGCCACTACGGATAGGGTGTCAAGCTCCTACAATGAGCAGTTCTTC.

The CDR3 loop is CASSPSSGNTGELFF. Written as DNA, the CDR3 is TGTGCCAGCAGCCCCTCTAGCGGGAACACCGGGGAGCTGTTTTTT. V gene TRBV3-1 combines with J gene TRBJ2-2; 7 bases are a match to TRBD2. Per the germline V gene, CDR1 is LGHDT and CDR2 is YNNKEL (reference sequence). J was trimmed by 1 base and V by 4 bases; bases with no gene match: 3. This CDR3 is built from 15 residues. The full variable domain, its missing parts supplied by reference TRBV3-1 and TRBJ2-2, is DTAVSQTPKYLVTQMGNDKSIKCEQNLGHDTMYWYKQDSKKFLKIMFSYNNKELIINETVPNRFSPKSPDKAHLNLHINSLELGDSAVYFCASSPSSGNTGELFFGEGSRLTVL.

The rearrangement uses TRBV3-1 and TRBJ2-3; the match to TRBD2 covers 9 bases. Trimming took 5 bases from V and 3 from J; bases not matched to a gene: 6. The CDR3 has 15 residues. CDR1 and CDR2 (germline): LGHDT, YNNKEL (reference sequence). The CDR3, as DNA: TGTGCCAGCAGCTTTTCTAGCGGGGTTACAGATACGCAGTATTTT. As protein: CASSFSSGVTDTQYF.

The V gene is TRBV7-8, the J gene TRBJ1-5, with 10 bases matching TRBD1. V lost 4 bases to trimming and J lost 9 bases; unmatched junction nucleotides: 6. This CDR3 contains 14 residues. Germline CDR1 and CDR2: SGHVS and FQNEAQ. Written as DNA, the CDR3 is TGTGCCAGCAGCTCAGGACAGGGGGTAGGGCCCCAGCATTTT. It codes for CASSSGQGVGPQHF.

The J gene is TRBJ2-1, the V gene TRBV7-9; 10 nucleotides align to TRBD2. The CDR3 loop spans 17 amino acids. Germline assignment: CDR1 SEHNR and CDR2 FQNEAQ (reference sequence). V shed 5 bases, J shed 5 bases, and the junction held 12 bases outside the gene matches. The CDR3 coding sequence is TGTGCCAGCAGCCCACCTGGGCTAGCGGGAGCGCACAATGAGCAGTTCTTC. Its protein product is CASSPPGLAGAHNEQFF.

For the CDR3, the DNA is TGTGCCAGCAGCTTAGCACTAGCGAGACGGGTTGAGCAGTTCTTC. The encoded protein is CASSLALARRVEQFF. The chain recombines TRBV7-9 with TRBJ2-1; 7 bases align to TRBD2. J was trimmed by 9 bases and V by 0 bases; bases with no gene match: 8. Germline assignment: CDR1 SEHNR and CDR2 FQNEAQ (reference sequence). The CDR3 length is 15 residues.

This clonotype was seen a handful of times. The CDR3 region is CSARDRGLNTGELFF. CDR3 bases: TGCAGTGCTAGAGATCGGGGACTGAACACCGGGGAGCTGTTTTTT. This rearrangement joins TRBV20-1 to TRBJ2-2, with D possibly being TRBD2 (6 bases). This CDR3 has 15 amino acids. With 0 bases removed from V and 1 base from J, the gap between germline ends came to 9 bases. In germline, CDR1 is DFQATT, CDR2 SNEGSKA (reference sequence).

This clonotype has a handful of counts. The CDR3 reads CASRWGDANQPQHF. As DNA, the CDR3 is TGTGCCAGCAGATGGGGAGACGCAAATCAGCCCCAGCATTTT. The chain has TRBV12-3 or TRBV12-4 and TRBJ1-5, with unresolved D. V gave up 6 bases and J gave up 4 bases, with 13 bases separating them. CDR3 length: 14 residues.

The chain employs TRBV2 and TRBJ1-5, with a weak D call TRBD1 (6 bases). The CDR3 length is 15 residues. CDR1 is SNHLY, CDR2 FYNNEI, per germline. Trimming cost V 4 bases and J 2 bases, with 12 bases left between them. CDR3: CASSVQGLGNQPQHF. For the CDR3, the DNA is TGTGCCAGCAGTGTACAGGGACTGGGCAATCAGCCCCAGCATTTT.

This chain joins TRBV7-9 and TRBJ2-5; the D gene is possibly TRBD2 (6 bases). This CDR3 is 15 amino acids long. Trimming took 1 base from V and 4 from J, leaving 13 bases between them. Germline V CDR1 and CDR2: SEHNR, FQNEAQ (reference sequence). The CDR3 region has the DNA TGTGCCAGCAGCTTAGGCTCTGGGGGAGGAGAGACCCAGTACTTC. This gives the protein CASSLGSGGGETQYF.

The J gene is TRBJ1-1, the V gene TRBV5-1, with a possible D match to TRBD1 (5 bases). Germline V gene lookup returns CDR1 SGHRS and CDR2 YFSETQ. This CDR3 region has 13 residues. Trimming left V 0 bases short and J 6 bases short, with 9 bases between. The chain's CDR3 is CASSLGVGAEAFF. The DNA of the CDR3 is TGCGCCAGCAGCTTGGGAGTGGGGGCTGAAGCTTTCTTT.

This clonotype appeared many times. The V gene is TRBV12-3 or TRBV12-4, the J gene TRBJ2-1; D possibly uses TRBD1 or TRBD2 (6 bases each). V lost 0 bases, J lost 4 bases, and 10 bases lay in between. The CDR3 totals 15 residues. CDR3 sequence reads: CASSLAGGGYNEQFF. CDR3 nucleotide sequence: TGTGCCAGCAGTTTAGCGGGGGGCGGGTACAATGAGCAGTTCTTC.

This clonotype was recorded a few times. The chain links TRBV11-3 to TRBJ2-7, with D possibly TRBD2 on 6 matching bases. The CDR3 contains 12 residues. V lost 5 bases, J lost 3 bases, and 8 bases lay in between. Germline V gene data show CDR1 as SGHNT and CDR2 as YENEEA. The CDR3 sequence: CASSRDFYEQYF. CDR3 DNA sequence: TGTGCCAGCAGCCGGGACTTCTACGAGCAGTACTTC. Full variable domain (remainder filled in from reference TRBV11-3 and TRBJ2-7): EAGVVQSPRYKIIEKKQPVAFWCNPISGHNTLYWYLQNLGQGPELLIRYENEEAVDDSQLPKDRFSAERLKGVDSTLKIQPAELGDSAVYLCASSRDFYEQYFGPGTRLTVT.

There are a few counts of this clonotype. This rearrangement joins TRBV7-6 to TRBJ2-7; D remains ambiguous. CDR1 SGHVS and CDR2 FNYEAQ come from the germline V gene. The ends were cut back, 5 bases at V and 5 bases at J, with 10 bases in the middle. The CDR3 runs to 12 residues. The CDR3 region is CASSRTTNEQYF. The CDR3 nucleotides are TGTGCCAGCAGCCGAACTACCAACGAGCAGTACTTC.

The chain recombines TRBV6-5 with TRBJ2-1; 9 bases are shared with TRBD2. After removal of 5 bases from V and 4 bases from J, the junction contained 6 bases not matched to a gene. The CDR3 runs to 15 residues. Germline loops: CDR1 MNHEY, CDR2 SVGAGI. The CDR3 is CASSASGTSYNEQFF. The CDR3 DNA sequence: TGTGCCAGCAGTGCTAGCGGGACGAGTTACAATGAGCAGTTCTTC.

The V call is TRBV4-3, the J call TRBJ1-2; D perhaps matches TRBD1 (5 bases). V was clipped by 1 base and J by 4 bases, with 10 bases between them. CDR1 is LGHNA, CDR2 YSLEER, per germline. The CDR3 length is 14 residues. The CDR3: CASSQVGGTYGYTF. The CDR3 region has the DNA TGCGCCAGCAGCCAAGTCGGGGGGACCTATGGCTACACCTTC.

This clonotype has more than one count but fewer than ten. V and J are TRBV19 and TRBJ2-3, with unresolved D. Germline CDR1 LNHDA, CDR2 SQIVND (reference sequence). The CDR3 length is 13 residues. Trimming removed 4 bases from V and 5 bases from J, with 10 bases in between. DNA for the CDR3: TGTGCCAGTAGTACTTACACCGGAGATACGCAGTATTTT. Residues: CASSTYTGDTQYF.

V and J are TRBV7-2 and TRBJ1-1; D is undetermined. Germline V gene data show CDR1 as SGHTA and CDR2 as FQGNSA. Trimming removed 5 bases from V and 4 bases from J, with 11 bases in between. This CDR3 has 13 residues. CDR3 protein: CASSPYSRTEAFF. The CDR3 region has the DNA TGTGCCAGCAGCCCATACTCACGCACTGAAGCTTTCTTT.